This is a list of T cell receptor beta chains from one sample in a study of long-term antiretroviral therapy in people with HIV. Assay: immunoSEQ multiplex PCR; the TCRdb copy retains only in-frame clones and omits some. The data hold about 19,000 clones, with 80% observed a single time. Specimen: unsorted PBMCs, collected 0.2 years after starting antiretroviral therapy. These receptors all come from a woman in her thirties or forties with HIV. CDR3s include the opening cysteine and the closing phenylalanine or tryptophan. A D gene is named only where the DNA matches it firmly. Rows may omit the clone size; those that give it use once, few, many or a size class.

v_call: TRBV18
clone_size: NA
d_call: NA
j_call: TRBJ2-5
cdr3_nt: TGTGCCAGCTCACCCGACAGCCTAGAGACCCAGTACTTC
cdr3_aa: CASSPDSLETQYF

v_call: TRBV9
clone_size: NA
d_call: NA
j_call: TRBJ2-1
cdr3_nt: TGTGCCAGCAGCCCCAATGGAGCGGCCAACAATGAGCAGTTCTTC
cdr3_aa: CASSPNGAANNEQFF

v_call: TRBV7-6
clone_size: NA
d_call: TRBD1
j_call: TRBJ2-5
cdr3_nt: TGTGCCAGCAGCGTCCACAGGGGACGCTATCGGCCCTCGGAGACCCAGTACTTC
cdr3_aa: CASSVHRGRYRPSETQYF

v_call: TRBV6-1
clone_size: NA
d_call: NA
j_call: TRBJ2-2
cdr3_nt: TGTGCCAGCAAGAAGTATAGCGCAAACACCGGGGAGCTGTTTTTT
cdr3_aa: CASKKYSANTGELFF

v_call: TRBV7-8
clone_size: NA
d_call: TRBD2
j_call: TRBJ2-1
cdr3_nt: TGTGCCAGCAGCTTCCCTAGCGGGAGGGCTGAGCAGTTCTTC
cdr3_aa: CASSFPSGRAEQFF

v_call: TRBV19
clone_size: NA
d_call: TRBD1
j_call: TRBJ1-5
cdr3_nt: TGTGCCAGTAGTAAGGCAGGGGGGTATCAGCCCCAGCATTTT
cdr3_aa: CASSKAGGYQPQHF

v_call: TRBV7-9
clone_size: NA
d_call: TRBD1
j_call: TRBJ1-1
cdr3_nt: TGTGCCAGCGAATTCGCAGGGGGAGGCGGAACTGAAGCTTTCTTT
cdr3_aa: CASEFAGGGGTEAFF

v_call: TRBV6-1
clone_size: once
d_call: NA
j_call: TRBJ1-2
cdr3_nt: TGTGCCAGCAGTGAAGCCGAAATTTCACAGGGTCTCGATGGCTACACCTTC
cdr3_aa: CASSEAEISQGLDGYTF

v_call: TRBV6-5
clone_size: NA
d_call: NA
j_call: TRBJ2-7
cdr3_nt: TGTGCCAGCAGTCGCCAGACAGGCCTAGGCGAGCAGTACTTC
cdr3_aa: CASSRQTGLGEQYF

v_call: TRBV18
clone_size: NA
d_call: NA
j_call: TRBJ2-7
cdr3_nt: TGTGCCAGCTCAGAACAATCCTACGAGCAGTACTTC
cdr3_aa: CASSEQSYEQYF

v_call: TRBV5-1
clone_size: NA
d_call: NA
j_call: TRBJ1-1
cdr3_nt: TGCGCCAGCAGCTTGGGACTGCAGAACACTGAAGCTTTCTTT
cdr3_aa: CASSLGLQNTEAFF

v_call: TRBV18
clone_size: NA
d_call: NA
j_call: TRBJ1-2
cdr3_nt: TGTGCCAGCTCTCATAATGATGACAGAGCTAACTATGGCTACACCTTC
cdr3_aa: CASSHNDDRANYGYTF

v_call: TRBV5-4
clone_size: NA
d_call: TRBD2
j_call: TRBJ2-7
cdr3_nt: TGTGCCAGCAGCTACGGCAGCGGGGACTCCTACGAGCAGTACTTC
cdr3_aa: CASSYGSGDSYEQYF

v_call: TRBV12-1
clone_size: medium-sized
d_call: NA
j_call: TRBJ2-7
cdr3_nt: TGTGCCAGCAGCAAAATCTGGACAGGGGGCGAGCAGTACTTC
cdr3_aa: CASSKIWTGGEQYF

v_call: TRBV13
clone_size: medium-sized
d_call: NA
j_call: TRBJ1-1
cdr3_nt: TGTGCCAGCAGCTTAGCAGGAGGGATGAACACTGAAGCTTTCTTT
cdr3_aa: CASSLAGGMNTEAFF

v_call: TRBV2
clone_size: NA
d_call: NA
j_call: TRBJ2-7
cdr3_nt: TGTGCCAGCAGTGAAAGGCAGAGCTCCTACGAGCAGTACTTC
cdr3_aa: CASSERQSSYEQYF